One and the same sample provided the 13 T cell receptor beta chains below, sequenced in a study of PD-1 and CTLA-4 blockade in melanoma. Repertoires were generated with immunoSEQ multiplex PCR, while TCRdb's copy carries only in-frame clones and drops some. The data contain about 21,000 clones, approximately 89% of them singletons. The sample in question was CD8+ T cells from peripheral blood, obtained before anti-PD-1 treatment. These receptors all stem from a human donor with melanoma.

The genes are TRBV25-1 and TRBJ2-1, with D possibly being TRBD2 (5 bases). This CDR3 has 16 residues. Germline V gene data show CDR1 as MGHDK and CDR2 as SYGVNS. Trimming took 1 base from V and 9 from J, leaving 19 bases between them. The CDR3 protein is CASSESITTEVGEQFF. CDR3 bases: TGTGCCAGCAGTGAATCGATAACAACGGAGGTCGGTGAGCAGTTCTTC.

The rearrangement uses TRBV3-1 (or the pseudogene TRBV3-2) and TRBJ1-2; D is perhaps TRBD1 (5 bases). The CDR3 runs 14 residues. The germline V and J ends were trimmed by 0 bases and 8 bases, with 13 bases remaining between them. The germline V gene has CDR1 LGHDT and CDR2 YNNKEL (reference sequence). The CDR3 region is CASSQDWGRRGYTF. In nucleotides, the CDR3 is TGTGCCAGCAGCCAAGATTGGGGACGTCGGGGCTACACCTTC.

The chain has TRBV27 and TRBJ1-1, with TRBD1 matching over 7 bases. J was trimmed by 0 bases and V by 3 bases; bases with no gene match: 4. The CDR3 spans 15 residues. Germline CDR1 is MNHEY and CDR2 is SMNVEV (reference sequence). This chain's CDR3 is CASSFLGQMNTEAFF. CDR3 DNA sequence: TGTGCCAGCAGTTTCCTGGGACAGATGAACACTGAAGCTTTCTTT.

The chain employs TRBV6-2 or TRBV6-3 and TRBJ1-1; 8 bases map to TRBD1. Per germline, CDR1 MNHEY and CDR2 SVGEGT. CDR3 length: 14 amino acids. The ends lost 5 bases at V and 5 bases at J; junction bases unmatched: 7. CDR3: CASSPGGWGTEAFF. In DNA, the CDR3 is TGTGCCAGCAGTCCAGGGGGCTGGGGGACTGAAGCTTTCTTT.

The chain joins TRBV5-4 to TRBJ1-2, with no clear D. The length of the CDR3 is 13 residues. CDR1 and CDR2 from the germline V gene are SGHNT and YYREEE (reference sequence). The germline V and J ends were trimmed by 0 bases and 6 bases, with 9 bases remaining between them. The CDR3 protein is CASSLGRDDGYTF. CDR3 in DNA: TGTGCCAGCAGCTTGGGAAGGGATGATGGCTACACCTTC.

This sequence joins TRBV4-1 and TRBJ2-2; D is ambiguous. V lost 0 bases and J lost 8, with 7 bases in between. CDR3 length: 13 amino acids. The germline V gene encodes CDR1 MGHRA and CDR2 YSYEKL. The CDR3 region has the DNA TGCGCCAGCAGCCAAGAAGGCTTGGGGGAGCTGTTTTTT. Amino acids: CASSQEGLGELFF.

The chain is built from TRBV5-1 and TRBJ2-7; the D is unclear. V lost 1 base and J 4 bases, leaving 12 bases between the germline ends. Germline CDR1 is SGHRS and CDR2 is YFSETQ. The CDR3 extends over 14 amino acids. The CDR3 loop is CASSLTGSGYEQYF. CDR3 in DNA: TGCGCCAGCAGCTTGACCGGGTCCGGTTACGAGCAGTACTTC. The variable domain in full, completed from reference TRBV5-1 and TRBJ2-7, reads KAGVTQTPRYLIKTRGQQVTLSCSPISGHRSVSWYQQTPGQGLQFLFEYFSETQRNKGNFPGRFSGRQFSNSRSEMNVSTLELGDSALYLCASSLTGSGYEQYFGPGTRLTVT.

V is TRBV24-1 and J is TRBJ1-5; D ambiguous. Germline CDR1 KGHDR, CDR2 SFDVKD. V lost 4 bases and J 5 bases, leaving 8 bases between the germline ends. The CDR3 is 13 amino acids. The CDR3 loop is CATSDGVYQPQHF. CDR3 nucleotides: TGTGCCACCAGTGACGGGGTTTATCAGCCCCAGCATTTT.

The rearrangement joins TRBV28 to TRBJ1-1; D possibly corresponds to TRBD1 (6 bases). This CDR3 contains 14 residues. V gave up 6 bases and J gave up 1 base, with 12 bases separating them. Germline CDR1 MDHEN, CDR2 SYDVKM. CDR3 sequence (DNA): TGTGCCAGCAGCTTTCTGGGGGCGAACACTGAAGCTTTCTTT. It translates to CASSFLGANTEAFF.

The chain recombines TRBV7-5 with TRBJ2-4; the table names TRBD2, a call not compared with the DNA. TRBV7-5 corresponds to a pseudogene. CDR3 length equals 15 residues. The CDR3 region has the DNA TGTGTCAGAAGCACGGGACTGCTAGCCAAAAACATTCAGTACTTC. This codes for CVRSTGLLAKNIQYF.

The chain has TRBV3-1 (or the pseudogene TRBV3-2) and TRBJ2-5; D gene uncertain. Germline V gene lookup returns CDR1 LGHDT and CDR2 YNNKEL (reference sequence). The germline V and J ends were trimmed by 4 bases and 0 bases, with 9 bases remaining between them. The CDR3 is made up of 14 amino acids. DNA of the CDR3: TGTGCCAGCAGCCCCCGGGCCAACCAAGAGACCCAGTACTTC. Its protein is CASSPRANQETQYF.

In its sample, this clone was seen a few times. The chain carries TRBV3-1 (or the pseudogene TRBV3-2) and TRBJ1-1; D is possibly TRBD1 (6 bases). V lost 4 bases and J 3 bases, leaving 12 bases between the germline ends. The CDR3 has 14 amino acids. Germline V gene data show CDR1 as LGHDT and CDR2 as YNNKEL (reference sequence). The CDR3 DNA is TGTGCCAGCAGCCGAGCAGGGGACTACACTGAAGCTTTCTTT. It encodes CASSRAGDYTEAFF.

This clone was counted once. The chain has TRBV2 and TRBJ1-5; TRBD1 agrees at 7 bases. Trimming took 3 bases from V and 7 from J; bases not matched to a gene: 6. The CDR3 is made up of 14 amino acids. Germline CDR1 and CDR2: SNHLY and FYNNEI. CDR3 sequence: CASSEWRGRQPQHF. The CDR3 DNA is TGTGCCAGCAGTGAGTGGAGGGGGCGGCAGCCCCAGCATTTT.